These 2 T cell receptor beta chains were all obtained from the same sample, sequenced in a study of blood T cell repertoires in COVID-19. Method: immunoSEQ multiplex PCR; TCRdb's copy keeps in-frame clones and lacks some. The sample has approximately 44,000 clones; approximately 88% are singletons. The sample taken for sequencing was peripheral blood. The receptors stem from a woman aged 40 to 50 with acute or convalescent COVID-19.

J is TRBJ2-7 and V is TRBV29-1; 9 bases match TRBD2. Germline loops: CDR1 SQVTM, CDR2 ANQGSEA. The junction had 14 bases not matched to a gene; V was cut back by 4 bases and J by 7 bases. The CDR3 totals 15 residues. The CDR3 reads CSVGLLAGSPQEQYF. CDR3 sequence (DNA): TGCAGCGTTGGTCTCCTAGCGGGGTCACCTCAGGAGCAGTACTTC.

The V call is TRBV6-5, the J call TRBJ2-2; 8 bases are shared with TRBD1. The V gene end was trimmed by 7 bases and the J gene end by 6 bases; junction bases not matched to a gene: 7. Per germline, CDR1 MNHEY and CDR2 SVGAGI. This CDR3 region has 14 residues. The CDR3, as DNA: TGTGCCAGCAAGCAACAGGGGGGCGCCGGGGAGCTGTTTTTT. Translating it yields CASKQQGGAGELFF.